This T cell receptor beta chain stems from a study of shared clonotypes between healthy human individuals. For the study at large: Per donor, CD8 memory used one plate, CD8 naive used two, CD4 memory used three and CD4 naive used three.

For every subset, genomic DNA was evenly distributed across several immunoSEQ plates. In replicate PCRs of sorted subsets, approximately 210 ng DNA, approximately 28,000 T cell genomes, was used. The data were produced by immunoSEQ multiplex PCR, yet TCRdb's version contains in-frame clones alone and is incomplete. The profile covers 550,000 to 700,000 clones, with approximately 73% appearing a single time and 1.5% to 2% taken by the ten largest. The CDR3 spans 15 residues. The V gene's germline CDR1 is MGHRA and CDR2 YSYEKL. V dropped 1 base and J dropped 7 bases, with 16 bases sitting between them.

J is TRBJ2-5 and V is TRBV4-1, with D possibly matching TRBD2 (5 bases). This clonotype was sampled from a woman in her twenties or thirties in good health. The sequenced sample consisted of memory CD4+ T cells sorted from blood. Noted subset: CD45RA-negative fraction. For the CDR3, the DNA is TGCGCCAGCAGCCAAGTTTCACTAGTAGTCGCGACCCAGTACTTC. Translating gives CASSQVSLVVATQYF.